This TCR beta chain was observed in a study of T cell repertoires in cytomegalovirus infection. As for the study in general: An indication of both CMV infection and matching HLA type came from public TCR beta signatures. Study-wide findings and caveats: The study identified carriers of CMV plus the relevant HLA from cumulative public TCR beta family frequency. There were HLA-C-restricted CMV-specific TCR beta clonotypes dominating the ex vivo response.

This CDR3 is built from 15 residues. Looked up from germline, CDR1 is SGHVS and CDR2 is FQNEAQ. V shed 3 bases and J shed 0 bases, with 9 bases lying between them. TCRdb itself ran the reads through MiXCR, one entry per CDR3 protein. In the table there are around 300,000 distinct CDR3 sequences, around a tenth of which are singletons. This clonotype was seen ten or more times. Antigen unknown. This chain joins TRBV7-8 and TRBJ2-1; tentative D call: TRBD1 (5 bases). The material sequenced was PBMCs. The source of this sequence is a human donor in good health (CMV status not recorded). Some clones in this sample may be carry-over from other donors' samples. This CDR3 is CASSFSGASYNEQFF. The CDR3 DNA is TGTGCCAGCAGCTTTTCTGGGGCCTCCTACAATGAGCAGTTCTTC.